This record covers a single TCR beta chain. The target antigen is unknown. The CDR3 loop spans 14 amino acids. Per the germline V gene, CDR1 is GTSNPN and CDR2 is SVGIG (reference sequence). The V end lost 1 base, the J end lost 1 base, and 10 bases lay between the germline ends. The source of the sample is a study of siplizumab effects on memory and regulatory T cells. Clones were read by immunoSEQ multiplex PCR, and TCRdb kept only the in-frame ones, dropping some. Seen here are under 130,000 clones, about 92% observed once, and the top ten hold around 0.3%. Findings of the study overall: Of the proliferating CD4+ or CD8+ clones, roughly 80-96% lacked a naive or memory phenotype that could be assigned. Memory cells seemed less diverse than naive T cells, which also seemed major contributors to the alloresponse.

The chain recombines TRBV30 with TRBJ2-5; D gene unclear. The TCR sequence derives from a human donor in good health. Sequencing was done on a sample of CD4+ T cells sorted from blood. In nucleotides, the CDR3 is TGTGCCTGGAGTGCCCAGCCCCGCCAAGAGACCCAGTACTTC. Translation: CAWSAQPRQETQYF.